The clone carrying this TCR beta chain was detected ten times or more. The CDR3 runs to 13 residues. Between the trimmed V and J ends, which lost 8 bases and 3 bases, there was a span of 12 bases. The data belong to a study of T cell repertoires in cytomegalovirus infection. Each CDR3 protein is one row after TCRdb ran MiXCR on the reads. The profile shows about 490,000 distinct CDR3 sequences, 15% to 20% of them singletons. Source material: CD8+ T cells from PBMCs. The sequence was obtained from a human donor in good health (CMV status not recorded). Some clones in this sample may be carry-over from other donors' samples. The V and J genes are TRBV12-3 or TRBV12-4 and TRBJ2-3; D may be TRBD2 (7 bases). The CDR3 coding sequence is TGTGCCAGCCGGGGAGGGGGGACAGATACGCAGTATTTT. Protein sequence: CASRGGGTDTQYF.